This T cell receptor beta chain is drawn from a study of T cell changes during pregnancy in multiple sclerosis. CDR3 length equals 13 residues. The germline CDR1 and CDR2 sequences are MNHEY and SMNVEV (reference sequence). V lost 5 bases to trimming and J lost 2 bases, with 10 bases between them. Assay used: immunoSEQ multiplex PCR; TCRdb lists only in-frame clones, some missing. The table has 40,000 to 60,000 clones, around 94% seen once; the top ten hold less than 0.85%. This chain joins TRBV27 and TRBJ2-7; maybe TRBD1 (5 bases). Sequencing used CD4+ T cells from peripheral blood mononuclear cells, obtained in the third trimester of pregnancy. The TCR was taken from a female donor with multiple sclerosis, enrolled in a pregnancy study. In DNA, the CDR3 is TGTGCCAGCAGTCCCGACAGACCCTACGAGCAGTACTTC. Protein product: CASSPDRPYEQYF.